This TCR beta chain was sequenced during a study of T-cell memory formation after mild COVID-19. CDR1 is LNHNV and CDR2 is YYDKDF in the germline V gene (reference sequence). The CDR3 extends over 14 amino acids. V lost 0 bases, J lost 1 base, and 6 bases lay in between. Findings and limits, study-wide: Clones that contracted clustered mainly in CM and EM if CD4+ and in EMRA if CD8+. Certain responding clones were present in pre-infection memory, suggesting participation of cross-reactive memory.

Constant-segment-primed 5'RACE gave TCR alpha and TCR beta cDNA libraries with sample barcodes and UMIs. In TCRdb, the 5' RACE reads were re-called with MiXCR into one record per CDR3 protein. The profile shows 40,000 to 45,000 distinct CDR3 sequences, more than 7% of them singletons. On this clonotype: Its matching antigen is unknown.

The sequenced material came from PBMCs or a T cell subset sorted from them (not recorded which). This clonotype was sampled from a man in his late teens or twenties who had mild COVID-19 (a few samples of this study predate the infection). Cell type and time point are not known. The genes are TRBV15 and TRBJ1-1; D not resolved. In DNA, the CDR3 is TGTGCCACCAGCAGAGATTACAGGAACACTGAAGCTTTCTTT. Encoded protein: CATSRDYRNTEAFF.